This T cell receptor (beta chain) was identified during a study of molecular identifiers for immune sequencing clone quantification. This clonotype has a handful of counts. Its matching antigen is unknown. TCRdb reanalysed the PCR reads using MiXCR and keeps one entry per CDR3 protein. The repertoire holds 460,000 or so distinct CDR3 sequences, 20% to 25% seen once, with around 0.86% in the top ten. V was clipped by 1 base and J by 2 bases; unmatched bases: 7. Germline lookup yields CDR1 MNHEY and CDR2 SMNVEV (reference sequence). The CDR3 is made up of 16 amino acids. Study-wide results and limits: Jurkat TCR RNA spiked in from one cell could reportedly be detected among one million naive cells.

The chain joins TRBV27 to TRBJ2-5; 7 nucleotides agree with TRBD1. The sample comprised naive CD8+ T cells from blood, with Jurkat cell RNA spiked in. As for subset: FACS-sorted CD8+CD4-CCR7+CD45RA+ naive T cells. This clonotype originated in a human donor in good health. Some libraries in this study had Jurkat cell RNA spiked in. The CDR3 loop reads CASSLLTGSWQETQYF. The CDR3 DNA reads TGTGCCAGCAGTTTATTGACAGGGAGTTGGCAAGAGACCCAGTACTTC.